This entry lists 32 T cell receptor beta chains sequenced from one sample in a study of kidney transplant recipient with SARS-CoV-2 infection. A single record per CDR3 protein comes from TCRdb applying MiXCR to the reads. Here the sample spans about 240,000 distinct CDR3 sequences, around 26% being singletons. This specimen was a blood sample, taken at baseline and between days 110 and 120 from a kidney transplant recipient. The receptors originated from a male patient aged 30 to 39 who had COVID-19 and was a kidney transplant recipient. Part of the T cells may come from the graft donor.

This clonotype showed up just a few times. V gene TRBV30 combines with J gene TRBJ2-1; 12 bases match TRBD2. Looked up from germline, CDR1 is GTSNPN and CDR2 is SVGIG (reference sequence). Trimming at V came to 2 bases and at J to 6 bases, leaving 11 bases not matched to a gene. The CDR3 loop spans 17 amino acids. CDR3 nucleotide sequence: TGTGCCTGGAGTTTATTCATAGGACTAGCGGGAACCAATGAGCAGTTCTTC. This translates into CAWSLFIGLAGTNEQFF.

In regard to this clonotype: This may come from a read error, since a much larger clone is one base off. The chain has TRBV7-7 and TRBJ1-2; D is uncertain. The germline CDR1 and CDR2 sequences are SSHAT and FNYEAQ (reference sequence). There are 17 residues in the CDR3. CDR3 bases: TGTGCCAGCAGCCTGCGTGATAAGTGCCGAAAGACCTATAGCTACACCTTC. Its protein product is CASSLRDKCRKTYSYTF.

This clonotype was counted many times. J is TRBJ2-5 and V is TRBV3-2; TRBD2 is the table's D call, not checked against the DNA. TRBV3-2 has pseudogene status. The CDR3 covers 14 residues. The CDR3 is CASSRSSGQETQYF. CDR3 bases: TGTGCCAGCAGCCGATCTAGCGGACAAGAGACCCAGTACTTC.

The chain uses TRBV2 and TRBJ1-5; D gene unclear. The V gene's germline CDR1 is SNHLY and CDR2 FYNNEI. The CDR3 covers 13 residues. V was trimmed by 7 bases and J by 2 bases, leaving 9 bases between them. CDR3 sequence: CASIHDGNQPQHF. The CDR3 DNA follows: TGTGCCAGCATTCATGACGGCAATCAGCCCCAGCATTTT. Together with reference TRBV2 and TRBJ1-5, the CDR3 gives the full variable domain: EPEVTQTPSHQVTQMGQEVILRCVPISNHLYFYWYRQILGQKVEFLVSFYNNEISEKSEIFDDQFSVERPDGSNFTLKIRSTKLEDSAMYFCASIHDGNQPQHFGDGTRLSIL.

This clonotype was detected many times. This rearrangement joins TRBV30 to TRBJ1-1; the match to TRBD1 covers 10 bases. Germline trimming cut 3 bases from V and 5 bases from J; bases unmatched to any gene: 9. The CDR3 has 15 residues. Per the germline V gene, CDR1 is GTSNPN and CDR2 is SVGIG (reference sequence). The CDR3 here is CAWSPNDRGPTEAFF. CDR3 coding DNA: TGTGCCTGGAGCCCGAACGACAGGGGGCCGACTGAAGCTTTCTTT.

On this clonotype: A much larger clone lies a single base off, so this may be a read error. The V gene is TRBV30, the J gene TRBJ2-4; D is undetermined. Germline V gene sequence: CDR1 GTSNPN, CDR2 SVGIG (reference sequence). CDR3 length equals 16 residues. In nucleotides, the CDR3 is TGTGCCTGGAAAATATTGCGTTATAGAAAGACCTATGGCCACACCTTC. Its protein is CAWKILRYRKTYGHTF.

This clonotype came up many times. This sequence joins TRBV6-5 and TRBJ1-3, with 7 positions matching TRBD1. Germline CDR1 is MNHEY and CDR2 is SVGAGI. The CDR3 length is 14 residues. V shed 6 bases, J shed 9 bases, and the junction held 11 bases outside the gene matches. CDR3 loop: CASREGTARGTIYF. CDR3 nucleotides: TGTGCCAGCAGAGAGGGGACAGCCCGGGGCACCATATATTTT.

This clonotype was observed at least ten times. The rearrangement links TRBV5-5 to TRBJ1-1, with D perhaps TRBD1 (5 bases). Looked up from germline, CDR1 is SGHKS and CDR2 is YYEKEE (reference sequence). V lost 1 base to trimming and J lost 3 bases, with 13 bases between them. The CDR3 is made up of 15 amino acids. In DNA, the CDR3 is TGTGCCAGCAGCTTGCACGTGCAGGGTGACACTGAAGCTTTCTTT. The encoded protein is CASSLHVQGDTEAFF.

The table lists this clonotype with many counts. The rearrangement joins TRBV24-1 to TRBJ1-2; unclear D gene. This CDR3 region has 17 residues. Trimming removed 5 bases from V and 4 bases from J, with 22 bases in between. CDR1 and CDR2 from the germline V gene are KGHDR and SFDVKD. The CDR3 sequence is CATSVLHSTRKTYGYTF. CDR3 bases: TGTGCCACCAGTGTACTTCATAGTACCAGAAAGACCTATGGCTACACCTTC.

Remarks on this clonotype: A much larger clone is a single base away; this may be a read error. This sequence joins TRBV20-1 and TRBJ1-5; D unclear. The length of the CDR3 is 14 residues. Germline CDR1 DFQATT, CDR2 SNEGSKA (reference sequence). The germline V and J ends were trimmed by 4 bases and 9 bases, with 19 bases remaining between them. CDR3 DNA: TGCAGTGCTAACCAGGAAGGGTCGGCGCGGCCCCAGCATTTT. As protein: CSANQEGSARPQHF.

This clonotype was picked up many times. The chain joins TRBV23-1 to TRBJ1-2, with unresolved D. TRBV23-1 is identified as an open reading frame with a role that is uncertain. The CDR3 has 17 amino acids. With 5 bases removed from V and 4 bases from J, the gap between germline ends came to 23 bases. CDR3 loop: CASSFALLRRKTYGYTF. The CDR3 bases are TGCGCCAGCAGTTTTGCTTTGCTACGCAGAAAGACCTATGGCTACACCTTC.

This clonotype has a single count. The gene calls are TRBV20-1 and TRBJ2-5; D may match TRBD1 or TRBD2 (5 bases each). The germline gives CDR1 DFQATT, CDR2 SNEGSKA (reference sequence). The V and J ends lost 4 bases and 3 bases respectively, with 18 bases between them. The CDR3 covers 15 residues. This chain's CDR3 is CSANGAEEMEETQYF. The CDR3 nucleotides read TGCAGTGCTAACGGGGCAGAAGAGATGGAAGAGACCCAGTACTTC.

Details on this clonotype: Its ends do not fully match the called genes, so a read error is possible. The chain joins TRBV18 to TRBJ1-1; 7 nucleotides match TRBD1. CDR3 length: 13 amino acids. Germline assignment: CDR1 KGHSH and CDR2 LQKENI. CDR3 in DNA: TGTGCCAACTCACCAGGGGGAAACACTGAAGCTTTCTTT. Protein product: CANSPGGNTEAFF.

The table lists this clonotype with many counts. The rearrangement joins TRBV3-1 to TRBJ1-1; D remains unclear. The CDR3 has 17 residues. Germline-derived CDR1 and CDR2 are LGHDT and YNNKEL (reference sequence). Trimming shortened V by 5 bases and J by 4 bases, and 23 bases separated the two germline ends. The CDR3 DNA is TGTGCCAGCAGCGATACACATCCCATTTCAATTCGCACTGAAGCTTTCTTT. It codes for CASSDTHPISIRTEAFF.

This clonotype was observed many times. The chain is built from TRBV6-4 and TRBJ2-5, with 7 nucleotides matching TRBD1. The CDR3 has 17 residues. Trimming removed 0 bases from V and 5 bases from J; junction bases left unmatched: 12. Germline V gene data show CDR1 as MRHNA and CDR2 as SNTAGT. For the CDR3, the DNA is TGTGCCAGCAGTGACTCGATGTGGGACAGCTGGGGGGAGACCCAGTACTTC. This encodes CASSDSMWDSWGETQYF.

This clonotype showed up many times. The gene calls are TRBV20-1 and TRBJ2-7, with 10 bases that match TRBD2. The CDR3 contains 18 residues. Trimming at V came to 0 bases and at J to 1 base, leaving 12 bases not matched to a gene. CDR1 and CDR2 from the germline V gene are DFQATT and SNEGSKA (reference sequence). CDR3 DNA: TGCAGTGCTAGAGATCTCGGGAAAGCGGGAGGGCCTTCCTACGAGCAGTACTTC. It codes for CSARDLGKAGGPSYEQYF.

About this clonotype itself: A much larger clone differs by one base, so this may be a read error. The chain links TRBV29-1 to TRBJ1-1; TRBD1 aligns across 11 bases. The CDR3 has 16 residues. In germline, CDR1 is SQVTM, CDR2 ANQGSEA. V dropped 5 bases and J dropped 4; count of bases not matched to a gene: 12. Here the CDR3 reads CSVIVWTGGRGTEAFF. The CDR3 bases are TGCAGCGTTATTGTATGGACAGGGGGCCGGGGCACTGAAGCTTTCTTT.

This clonotype was recorded at least ten times. The genes are TRBV29-1 and TRBJ1-2, with a tentative D call TRBD1 (5 bases). The CDR3 has 13 amino acids. V was clipped by 6 bases and J by 2 bases, with 13 bases between them. Germline values: CDR1 SQVTM, CDR2 ANQGSEA. CDR3: CSVGEGNNYGYTF. CDR3 DNA sequence: TGCAGCGTGGGGGAAGGGAACAACTATGGCTACACCTTC.

This clonotype was counted only a few times. The CDR3 DNA reads TGTGCCAGCTCTCGGAAGAGGGAGATTTCCAGTGGTGAGCAGTTCTTC. Protein sequence: CASSRKREISSGEQFF. The chain recombines TRBV18 with TRBJ2-1, with D perhaps matching TRBD2 (5 bases). The V gene lost 6 bases and the J gene lost 9 bases, with 24 bases spanning the gap. CDR3 length: 16 residues. Germline V lookup: CDR1 KGHSH, CDR2 LQKENI.

As regards this clonotype: One base away lies a much larger clone, so this may be a sequencing read error. The rearrangement links TRBV12-3 or TRBV12-4 to TRBJ1-2; maybe TRBD1 (5 bases). CDR3 length: 17 residues. CDR3 nucleotide sequence: TGTGCCTGCAGTTCCGGACACACAGCAGGAAAGACCTATGGCTACACCTTC. The encoded protein is CACSSGHTAGKTYGYTF.

This clonotype was detected many times. CDR3 coding DNA: TGTGCCTGGAGCCGTACCGGCCTAGCGGAAGAGACCCAGTACTTC. It yields the protein CAWSRTGLAEETQYF. The rearrangement uses TRBV30 and TRBJ2-5; 7 bases fit TRBD2. CDR3 length: 15 residues. V shed 3 bases, J shed 3 bases, and the junction held 10 bases outside the gene matches. Germline CDR1 is GTSNPN and CDR2 is SVGIG (reference sequence).

This clonotype occurred many times. The chain employs TRBV7-9 and TRBJ2-1; perhaps TRBD1 as D (6 bases). This CDR3 region has 15 residues. In germline, CDR1 is SEHNR, CDR2 FQNEAQ (reference sequence). Trimming took 5 bases from V and 4 from J, leaving 15 bases between them. CDR3 sequence reads: CASSVRDTSYNEQFF. The CDR3 DNA reads as TGTGCCAGCAGCGTCCGGGACACTTCGTACAATGAGCAGTTCTTC. The full variable domain, its missing parts supplied by reference TRBV7-9 and TRBJ2-1, is DTGVSQNPRHKITKRGQNVTFRCDPISEHNRLYWYRQTLGQGPEFLTYFQNEAQLEKSRLLSDRFSAERPKGSFSTLEIQRTEQGDSAMYLCASSVRDTSYNEQFFGPGTRLTVL.

This clonotype has only a few counts. A single base separates this from a much larger clone, so it may be a read error. The rearrangement joins TRBV7-6 to TRBJ2-7, with D tentatively TRBD2 (6 bases). The CDR3 loop spans 15 amino acids. The V end was cut by 4 bases, the J end by 3 bases, with 16 bases between. CDR1 is SGHVS, CDR2 FNYEAQ, per germline. The CDR3 coding sequence is TGTGCCAGCAGCTCCGCTAGCGTCAATTACTACGAGCAGTACTTC. It specifies CASSSASVNYYEQYF. Full variable domain (outside the CDR3, taken from reference TRBV7-6 and TRBJ2-7): GAGVSQSPRYKVTKRGQDVALRCDPISGHVSLYWYRQALGQGPEFLTYFNYEAQQDKSGLPNDRFSAERPEGSISTLTIQRTEQRDSAMYRCASSSASVNYYEQYFGPGTRLTVT.

This clonotype was seen more than once but under ten times. This chain uses TRBV24-1 with TRBJ2-3; unclear D gene. Looked up from germline, CDR1 is KGHDR and CDR2 is SFDVKD. With 4 bases removed from V and 2 bases from J, the gap between germline ends came to 12 bases. This CDR3 contains 15 residues. The CDR3 sequence is CATSETEAPTDTQYF. CDR3 sequence (DNA): TGTGCCACCAGTGAAACAGAGGCCCCCACAGATACGCAGTATTTT.

This clonotype was picked up a small number of times. The chain employs TRBV7-3 and TRBJ2-5; 10 bases fit TRBD1. The CDR3 runs 15 residues. CDR1 and CDR2 from the germline V gene are SGHTA and FQGTGA. The ends lost 5 bases at V and 5 bases at J; junction bases unmatched: 8. DNA of the CDR3: TGTGCCAGCAGCCGACAGGGGGCCAACTCGGAGACCCAGTACTTC. Its translation is CASSRQGANSETQYF.

At least ten counts were recorded for this clonotype. The chain couples TRBV19 to TRBJ1-4, with D unresolved. This CDR3 is built from 14 residues. Trimming stripped 11 bases from V and 4 bases from J, with 17 bases between. Germline CDR1 reads LNHDA; CDR2 reads SQIVND (reference sequence). The CDR3 loop reads CAPQRADINEKLFF. CDR3 in DNA: TGTGCCCCCCAGAGGGCAGATATTAATGAAAAACTGTTTTTT.

This clonotype was seen ten or more times. V is TRBV7-2 and J is TRBJ2-7, with 7 positions matching TRBD2. V shed 4 bases, J shed 4 bases, and the junction held 10 bases outside the gene matches. This CDR3 comprises 15 residues. Germline V gene sequence: CDR1 SGHTA, CDR2 FQGNSA. As DNA, the CDR3 is TGTGCCAGCAGCTCCAGATCGCGGGAGCGGTACGAGCAGTACTTC. Encoded protein: CASSSRSRERYEQYF. The complete variable domain, with remaining parts taken from reference TRBV7-2 and TRBJ2-7, reads GAGVSQSPSNKVTEKGKDVELRCDPISGHTALYWYRQSLGQGLEFLIYFQGNSAPDKSGLPSDRFSAERTGGSVSTLTIQRTQQEDSAVYLCASSSRSRERYEQYFGPGTRLTVT.

This clonotype was observed at least ten times. The V and J genes are TRBV12-3 or TRBV12-4 and TRBJ2-1, with D possibly TRBD2 on 7 matching bases. Trimming shortened V by 3 bases and J by 8 bases, and 11 bases separated the two germline ends. The CDR3 sequence is 13 residues long. As DNA, the CDR3 is TGTGCCAGCAGTTTGGGGGGGGCAGATGAGCAGTTCTTC. Translation: CASSLGGADEQFF.

This clonotype was recorded at least ten times. This sequence joins TRBV7-9 and TRBJ1-2; D is undetermined. The ends were cut back, 5 bases at V and 4 bases at J, with 23 bases in the middle. This CDR3 has 17 amino acids. CDR1 and CDR2 (germline): SEHNR, FQNEAQ (reference sequence). CDR3 residues: CASSGLRYHGKTYGYTF. Here the CDR3 DNA reads TGTGCCAGCAGCGGACTTCGATACCATGGAAAGACCTATGGCTACACCTTC.

Points on this clonotype: A single base separates this from a much larger clone, so it may be a read error. The J gene is TRBJ2-7, the V gene TRBV6-5, with 10 bases matching TRBD1. Germline V gene data show CDR1 as MNHEY and CDR2 as SVGAGI. CDR3 length: 15 residues. The CDR3 bases are TGTGCCAGCAGTTACAGGGACAGGGGTCCCTACGGGCAGTACTTC. It codes for CASSYRDRGPYGQYF.

This clonotype was counted at least ten times. This rearrangement joins TRBV3-1 to TRBJ2-1; D tentatively fits TRBD1 or TRBD2 (6 bases each). Trimming pared 4 bases from V and 1 base from J, leaving 17 bases between. Germline loops: CDR1 LGHDT, CDR2 YNNKEL (reference sequence). This CDR3 has 17 amino acids. For the CDR3, the DNA is TGTGCCAGCAGCCCCCTCGGGGGCGGGTTTTCCTACAATGAGCAGTTCTTC. Residues: CASSPLGGGFSYNEQFF.

This clonotype was seen ten or more times. The chain joins TRBV14 to TRBJ2-2, with 13 bases aligning to TRBD2. This CDR3 has 18 amino acids. V lost 4 bases, J lost 3 bases, and 8 bases stayed unmatched. Germline values: CDR1 SGHDN, CDR2 FVKESK. CDR3: CASSRLAGGPLDTGELFF. The CDR3 DNA reads TGTGCCAGCAGCCGACTAGCGGGAGGACCCTTAGACACCGGGGAGCTGTTTTTT.